The 23 T cell receptor beta chains listed next were all sequenced from one sample in a study of blood T cell repertoires in COVID-19. TCRdb's table, derived via immunoSEQ multiplex PCR, lists solely in-frame clones and lacks some. The table records about 87,000 clones, around three quarters of them present only once. Sequencing was performed on peripheral blood. These receptors were obtained from a woman aged 45-65 years with acute or convalescent COVID-19.

In regard to this clone: The same CDR3 arises from other DNA sequences in this sample as well. The CDR3 spells CASSIGQGNTGELFF. Written as DNA, the CDR3 is TGTGCCAGTAGTATTGGACAGGGGAACACCGGGGAGCTGTTTTTT. V gene TRBV19 combines with J gene TRBJ2-2; 8 bases map to TRBD1. V was pared by 3 bases and J by 1 base, with 1 base of the junction left unmatched. The CDR3 has 15 residues. CDR1 is LNHDA, CDR2 SQIVND, per germline (reference sequence).

The table lists this clone with a count of one. The rearrangement links TRBV14 to TRBJ2-4; 9 nucleotides match TRBD1. The CDR3 loop spans 15 amino acids. V gave up 3 bases and J gave up 7 bases; unmatched junction bases: 7. CDR1 and CDR2 (germline): SGHDN, FVKESK. The CDR3 coding sequence is TGTGCCAGCAGCCACCCCGGGACAGGGTGGAACATTCAGTACTTC. Its translation is CASSHPGTGWNIQYF.

The chain uses TRBV6-5 and TRBJ1-1; 9 bases agree with TRBD1. V trimming: 6 bases; J trimming: 4 bases; junction bases outside the gene matches: 3. The CDR3 is 13 residues long. Germline V gene sequence: CDR1 MNHEY, CDR2 SVGAGI. DNA for the CDR3: TGTGCCAGCAGCTCGACAGGGGGCACTGAAGCTTTCTTT. Encoded protein: CASSSTGGTEAFF.

The CDR3 spells CASSEVEGRDSPLHF. The CDR3, as DNA: TGTGCCAGCAGTGAAGTTGAAGGGCGGGATTCACCCCTCCACTTT. The chain employs TRBV2 and TRBJ1-6; no clear D. The CDR3 consists of 15 residues. CDR1 SNHLY and CDR2 FYNNEI come from the germline V gene. V lost 1 base and J 8 bases, leaving 12 bases between the germline ends.

This chain joins TRBV2 and TRBJ1-5; 7 bases align to TRBD1. V lost 6 bases, J lost 6 bases, and 5 bases stayed unmatched. CDR1 and CDR2 from the germline V gene are SNHLY and FYNNEI. The CDR3 is 13 amino acids. This CDR3 is CASRRGLGQPQHF. DNA of the CDR3: TGTGCCAGCAGGAGGGGGCTCGGTCAGCCCCAGCATTTT.

V usage is TRBV30 and J usage is TRBJ1-6, with 10 bases that match TRBD1. Germline CDR1 GTSNPN, CDR2 SVGIG (reference sequence). V dropped 5 bases and J dropped 11; count of bases not matched to a gene: 6. The CDR3 is 13 residues long. The CDR3 here is CAWAGTGDAPLHF. CDR3 DNA: TGTGCCTGGGCCGGGACAGGGGACGCACCCCTCCACTTT.

The chain links TRBV6-4 to TRBJ2-3; 9 bases line up with TRBD2. Germline loops: CDR1 MRHNA, CDR2 SNTAGT. The V gene end was trimmed by 0 bases and the J gene end by 2 bases; junction bases not matched to a gene: 6. CDR3 length: 17 residues. This CDR3 reads CASSDSRGGANTDTQYF. In nucleotides, the CDR3 is TGTGCCAGCAGTGACTCTCGCGGGGGGGCGAACACAGATACGCAGTATTTT.

The chain joins TRBV7-9 to TRBJ2-2; TRBD2 matches 9 bases. The germline V gene has CDR1 SEHNR and CDR2 FQNEAQ (reference sequence). This CDR3 comprises 17 residues. V lost 6 bases and J lost 0; bases outside the gene matches: 8. The CDR3 DNA sequence: TGTGCCAGCAGAGGGCTAGCGGGGATCGCGAACACCGGGGAGCTGTTTTTT. Amino acid sequence: CASRGLAGIANTGELFF.

The chain is built from TRBV6-5 and TRBJ1-1; D possibly corresponds to TRBD1 (5 bases). Germline V gene lookup returns CDR1 MNHEY and CDR2 SVGAGI. Trimming took off 5 bases at V and 5 bases at J, with 9 bases between the two ends. CDR3 size: 12 residues. The CDR3 DNA sequence: TGTGCCAGCAGTACAGGATGGACTGAAGCTTTCTTT. Protein product: CASSTGWTEAFF.

The genes are TRBV27 and TRBJ2-2, with D possibly being TRBD2 (6 bases). The CDR3 contains 13 residues. Looked up from germline, CDR1 is MNHEY and CDR2 is SMNVEV (reference sequence). V was shortened by 2 bases and J by 8 bases, with 9 bases between the two germline ends. The CDR3 DNA is TGTGCCAGCAGTTTAAATCGGGGGGGGGAGCTGTTTTTT. It specifies CASSLNRGGELFF.

The rearrangement joins TRBV27 to TRBJ2-7; D is perhaps TRBD1 (5 bases). CDR1 MNHEY and CDR2 SMNVEV come from the germline V gene (reference sequence). The CDR3 has 14 residues. V was trimmed by 4 bases and J by 0 bases, leaving 10 bases between them. In DNA form, the CDR3 reads TGTGCCAGCAGTTGGGGCCCTAGCTCCTACGAGCAGTACTTC. Translating it yields CASSWGPSSYEQYF.

DNA of the CDR3: TGTGCCAGCAGCCTATCGAACTACGAGCAGTACTTC. As protein: CASSLSNYEQYF. The rearrangement links TRBV7-9 to TRBJ2-7; D unclear. CDR3 length equals 12 residues. The V gene's germline CDR1 is SEHNR and CDR2 FQNEAQ (reference sequence). The ends were cut back, 5 bases at V and 3 bases at J, with 8 bases in the middle.

This clone was counted between two and nine times. The V and J genes are TRBV6-5 and TRBJ1-2; D uncertain. Germline CDR1 and CDR2: MNHEY and SVGAGI. The CDR3 is made up of 13 amino acids. V lost 11 bases, J lost 4 bases, and 17 bases lay in between. The CDR3 sequence: CAQAGAVSYGYTF. CDR3 DNA sequence: TGTGCCCAGGCGGGCGCCGTTTCCTATGGCTACACCTTC.

This clone was seen a single time. The gene calls are TRBV7-9 and TRBJ1-2; 8 bases line up with TRBD1. The V gene's germline CDR1 is SEHNR and CDR2 FQNEAQ (reference sequence). V dropped 8 bases and J dropped 4; count of bases not matched to a gene: 3. CDR3 size: 12 residues. CDR3 in amino acids: CASFTGGYGYTF. CDR3 nucleotide sequence: TGTGCCAGCTTCACAGGGGGCTATGGCTACACCTTC.

This clone occurred once. The V and J genes are TRBV19 and TRBJ1-2, with TRBD1 matching over 7 bases. The V gene's germline CDR1 is LNHDA and CDR2 SQIVND (reference sequence). This CDR3 is built from 15 residues. The trim removed 1 base at V and 13 bases at J, leaving 15 bases unmatched. Here the CDR3 reads CASSIGSGTPRGSTF. The CDR3 nucleotides are TGTGCCAGTAGTATAGGTTCCGGGACACCCAGGGGGAGCACCTTC.

The rearrangement links TRBV5-1 to TRBJ1-1; tentatively, D is TRBD1 (6 bases). Between the trimmed V and J ends, which lost 0 bases and 7 bases, there was a span of 16 bases. The CDR3 has 15 amino acids. Per germline, CDR1 SGHRS and CDR2 YFSETQ. CDR3 residues: CASSLAQGKVFEAFF. DNA for the CDR3: TGCGCCAGCAGCTTGGCCCAGGGGAAAGTGTTTGAAGCTTTCTTT.

This clone was seen only a few times. This chain links TRBV28 with TRBJ2-7; 9 bases fit TRBD2. Unmatched junction bases numbered 9, after V lost 6 bases and J lost 0 bases. The CDR3 has 16 residues. Germline V gene data show CDR1 as MDHEN and CDR2 as SYDVKM. This chain's CDR3 is CASSGPTSGLSYEQYF. DNA of the CDR3: TGTGCCAGCAGCGGCCCGACTAGCGGACTCTCCTACGAGCAGTACTTC. Variable domain in full (rest from reference TRBV28 and TRBJ2-7): DVKVTQSSRYLVKRTGEKVFLECVQDMDHENMFWYRQDPGLGLRLIYFSYDVKMKEKGDIPEGYSVSREKKERFSLILESASTNQTSMYLCASSGPTSGLSYEQYFGPGTRLTVT.

The genes are TRBV9 and TRBJ1-3; unclear D gene. The V gene's germline CDR1 is SGDLS and CDR2 YYNGEE. CDR3 length: 12 residues. Trimming pared 7 bases from V and 3 bases from J, leaving 8 bases between. The CDR3 DNA is TGTGCCAGCCTCGGCGGTGGAAACACCATATATTTT. Amino acid sequence: CASLGGGNTIYF.

Here the CDR3 reads CASSQETGGRAEAFF. Here the CDR3 DNA reads TGCGCCAGCAGCCAAGAAACAGGGGGAAGGGCTGAAGCTTTCTTT. The rearrangement links TRBV4-1 to TRBJ1-1; 8 nucleotides agree with TRBD1. Germline lookup yields CDR1 MGHRA and CDR2 YSYEKL. This CDR3 is 15 amino acids long. V was clipped by 0 bases and J by 6 bases; unmatched bases: 6.

The sample holds one count of this clone. The V gene is TRBV9, the J gene TRBJ2-5, with D possibly being TRBD1 (6 bases). The CDR3 has 14 amino acids. Trimming shortened V by 2 bases and J by 0 bases, and 8 bases separated the two germline ends. CDR1 SGDLS and CDR2 YYNGEE come from the germline V gene. The DNA for the CDR3 is TGTGCCAGCAGCGTTGGGGACAACCAAGAGACCCAGTACTTC. Translation: CASSVGDNQETQYF.

The chain joins TRBV4-2 to TRBJ1-6; D is perhaps TRBD1 (5 bases). The CDR3 consists of 15 residues. Per the germline V gene, CDR1 is LGHNA and CDR2 is YNFKEQ. Trimming removed 4 bases at V and 9 bases at J, with 16 bases between. CDR3: CASSREGVGGSPLHF. The CDR3 coding sequence is TGTGCCAGCAGCCGCGAAGGGGTGGGAGGTTCACCCCTCCACTTT.

This sequence joins TRBV14 and TRBJ2-7; no clear D gene. Germline V CDR1 and CDR2: SGHDN, FVKESK. This CDR3 is 14 amino acids long. Deletions cut 0 bases from V and 3 bases from J, with 9 bases between. The CDR3 here is CASSQDRGNYEQYF. The CDR3 coding sequence is TGTGCCAGCAGCCAAGATCGCGGCAACTACGAGCAGTACTTC.

The V gene is TRBV6-5, the J gene TRBJ1-2; no clear D gene. The CDR3 extends over 15 amino acids. Germline-derived CDR1 and CDR2 are MNHEY and SVGAGI. Trimming shortened V by 7 bases and J by 3 bases, and 18 bases separated the two germline ends. Here the CDR3 reads CASKEIIEAHYGYTF. DNA of the CDR3: TGTGCCAGCAAAGAAATCATCGAGGCGCACTATGGCTACACCTTC.